The next 13 T cell receptor beta chains were all read from a single sample in a study of Tregs in tolerant kidney transplant recipients. The data were produced by immunoSEQ multiplex PCR, yet TCRdb's version contains in-frame clones alone and is incomplete. The data contain about 94,000 clones, approximately 94% of them singletons. The source material was CD4+ T cells from blood, sampled before the transplant. All receptors derive from a human donor who received a combined kidney and bone marrow transplant.

The chain links TRBV7-7 to TRBJ2-1; D is undetermined. Trimming left V 3 bases short and J 5 bases short, with 8 bases between. The V gene's germline CDR1 is SSHAT and CDR2 FNYEAQ (reference sequence). This CDR3 has 13 residues. Here the CDR3 reads CASSLHRNNEQFF. In DNA, the CDR3 is TGTGCCAGCAGCTTGCACAGAAACAATGAGCAGTTCTTC.

The chain carries TRBV28 and TRBJ1-5; D ambiguous. In germline, CDR1 is MDHEN, CDR2 SYDVKM. CDR3 length: 15 amino acids. V was shortened by 3 bases and J by 0 bases, with 9 bases between the two germline ends. The CDR3 sequence: CASSFGRLSNQPQHF. The CDR3 DNA reads TGTGCCAGCAGTTTTGGCAGACTTAGCAATCAGCCCCAGCATTTT.

V is TRBV21-1 and J is TRBJ2-7; TRBD2 is taken as the D call from the table, unchecked against the DNA. TRBV21-1 is designated a pseudogene. The CDR3 totals 18 residues. CDR3 amino acids: CASSPRQLAGAHSYEQYF. The CDR3 DNA sequence: TGTGCCAGCAGCCCCCGACAACTAGCGGGAGCCCACTCCTACGAGCAGTACTTC.

The chain carries TRBV28 and TRBJ1-1, with D possibly being TRBD1 (5 bases). The V end was cut by 6 bases, the J end by 4 bases, with 15 bases between. The CDR3 contains 14 residues. Germline V gives CDR1 MDHEN, CDR2 SYDVKM. CDR3 sequence reads: CASRPPQVGTEAFF. CDR3 in DNA: TGTGCCAGCAGACCCCCACAGGTTGGCACTGAAGCTTTCTTT.

The chain employs TRBV18 and TRBJ1-1, with D perhaps TRBD1 (6 bases). This CDR3 is 13 amino acids long. V was shortened by 6 bases and J by 3 bases, with 11 bases between the two germline ends. Germline values: CDR1 KGHSH, CDR2 LQKENI. The CDR3 protein is CASSRGKDTEAFF. Written as DNA, the CDR3 is TGTGCCAGCTCGAGGGGGAAGGACACTGAAGCTTTCTTT.

This clone appeared a few times. The chain uses TRBV4-3 and TRBJ2-1, with D tentatively TRBD2 (5 bases). Germline V gives CDR1 LGHNA, CDR2 YSLEER. V was clipped by 4 bases and J by 8 bases, with 18 bases between them. The CDR3 has 15 residues. CDR3 residues: CASSLNLLVAHEQFF. For the CDR3, the DNA is TGCGCCAGCAGCCTAAACCTACTAGTGGCTCATGAGCAGTTCTTC.

J is TRBJ2-1 and V is TRBV29-1; D is unresolved. Trimming cost V 2 bases and J 8 bases, with 7 bases left between them. CDR3 size: 11 residues. CDR1 and CDR2 from the germline V gene are SQVTM and ANQGSEA. The CDR3 reads CSVEPRDEQFF. The DNA for the CDR3 is TGCAGCGTTGAACCTCGAGATGAGCAGTTCTTC.

The chain employs TRBV4-1 and TRBJ2-2, with a tentative D call TRBD2 (6 bases). The CDR3 has 15 residues. Deletions cut 3 bases from V and 7 bases from J, with 15 bases between. Germline V CDR1 and CDR2: MGHRA, YSYEKL. In nucleotides, the CDR3 is TGCGCCAGCAGCCAGTATGGGGGGAGAAACGGGGAGCTGTTTTTT. Translation: CASSQYGGRNGELFF.

V is TRBV6-5 and J is TRBJ2-5, with 9 bases fitting TRBD1. The DNA end is more similar to TRBJ2-7, so the J call may be wrong. The CDR3 totals 16 residues. Germline lookup yields CDR1 MNHEY and CDR2 SVGAGI. CDR3 loop: CASSYLSGTGINEQYF. The CDR3, as DNA: TGTGCCAGCAGTTACTTATCCGGGACAGGGATCAACGAGCAGTACTTC.

This clone was counted only a few times. V gene TRBV7-2 combines with J gene TRBJ2-1, with TRBD2 matching 13 bases. The CDR3 has 15 residues. Germline V gives CDR1 SGHTA, CDR2 FQGNSA. The V and J ends lost 5 bases and 7 bases, in that order; junction bases with no gene match: 5. The DNA of the CDR3 is TGTGCCAGCAGCCACACTAGCGGGGGGGCGAATGAGCAGTTCTTC. The encoded protein is CASSHTSGGANEQFF.

V gene TRBV30 combines with J gene TRBJ2-5, with D perhaps matching TRBD1 (6 bases). CDR1 and CDR2 from the germline V gene are GTSNPN and SVGIG (reference sequence). Trimming removed 0 bases from V and 5 bases from J, with 19 bases in between. The CDR3 totals 16 residues. The CDR3 loop reads CAWSVRPSRGWETQYF. The CDR3 DNA reads as TGTGCCTGGAGTGTACGCCCATCGAGGGGGTGGGAGACCCAGTACTTC.

As to this clone: Different DNA sequences within this sample yield the same CDR3. This sequence joins TRBV7-2 and TRBJ2-3; D is unclear. The germline V and J ends were trimmed by 0 bases and 3 bases, with 7 bases remaining between them. Germline-derived CDR1 and CDR2 are SGHTA and FQGNSA. The CDR3 is 14 amino acids. CDR3 sequence: CASSLAAVTDTQYF. In DNA form, the CDR3 reads TGTGCCAGCAGCTTAGCTGCGGTGACAGATACGCAGTATTTT.

The V gene is TRBV5-1, the J gene TRBJ2-5; no reliable D call. V was shortened by 1 base and J by 2 bases, with 9 bases between the two germline ends. The CDR3 is 14 residues long. Germline loops: CDR1 SGHRS, CDR2 YFSETQ. CDR3 sequence reads: CASSLNGQQETQYF. CDR3 DNA: TGCGCCAGCAGCTTGAACGGTCAACAAGAGACCCAGTACTTC. Full variable domain (missing parts from reference TRBV5-1 and TRBJ2-5): KAGVTQTPRYLIKTRGQQVTLSCSPISGHRSVSWYQQTPGQGLQFLFEYFSETQRNKGNFPGRFSGRQFSNSRSEMNVSTLELGDSALYLCASSLNGQQETQYFGPGTRLLVL.